The rows below give T cell receptor beta chains drawn from one sample of a study of radiotherapy plus CTLA-4 blockade in lung cancer. Method: immunoSEQ multiplex PCR; TCRdb's copy keeps in-frame clones and lacks some. Of about 49,000 clones listed, around 83% are singletons. Sequencing used peripheral blood, obtained from a patient treated with radiotherapy plus ipilimumab. These receptor sequences come from a human donor with non-small cell lung cancer whose response to radiotherapy plus ipilimumab could not be evaluated. Each CDR3 is given with its conserved first and last residue. A D gene is named only where the DNA matches it firmly. Clone size is not always given. Where it is, it says once, few, many or a class for expanded clones.

cdr3_length: 14
v_call: TRBV6-6
clone_size: NA
d_call: NA
j_call: TRBJ1-1
cdr3_aa: CASRPDGFRGEAFF
cdr3_nt: TGTGCCAGCAGGCCCGACGGGTTCAGAGGTGAAGCTTTCTTT

cdr3_length: 12
v_call: TRBV28
clone_size: NA
d_call: NA
j_call: TRBJ1-5
cdr3_aa: CASQEGSWPQHF
cdr3_nt: TGTGCCAGCCAGGAGGGGAGCTGGCCCCAGCATTTT

cdr3_length: 11
v_call: TRBV27
clone_size: NA
d_call: NA
j_call: TRBJ1-5
cdr3_aa: CASGRTQPQHF
cdr3_nt: TGTGCCTCCGGGAGGACTCAGCCCCAGCATTTT

cdr3_length: 14
v_call: TRBV6-6
clone_size: NA
d_call: NA
j_call: TRBJ2-7
cdr3_aa: CASSYGTSPYEQYF
cdr3_nt: TGTGCCAGCAGTTACGGGACTTCACCCTACGAGCAGTACTTC

cdr3_length: 15
v_call: TRBV9
clone_size: NA
d_call: NA
j_call: TRBJ2-7
cdr3_aa: CASSTNPDRTVKQYF
cdr3_nt: TGTGCCAGCAGCACCAACCCAGACAGGACCGTTAAGCAGTACTTC

cdr3_length: 13
v_call: TRBV29-1
clone_size: NA
d_call: TRBD1
j_call: TRBJ1-2
cdr3_aa: CSVESSGGDGYTF
cdr3_nt: TGCAGCGTTGAGTCCTCAGGGGGAGATGGCTACACCTTC

cdr3_length: 14
v_call: TRBV6-1
clone_size: NA
d_call: TRBD1
j_call: TRBJ1-3
cdr3_aa: CASSSTGAGNTIYF
cdr3_nt: TGTGCCAGCAGTTCGACAGGGGCTGGAAACACCATATATTTT

cdr3_length: 15
v_call: TRBV19
clone_size: few
d_call: NA
j_call: TRBJ2-3
cdr3_aa: CASSIVLGVTDTQYF
cdr3_nt: TGTGCCAGTAGTATAGTTCTGGGAGTCACAGATACGCAGTATTTT

cdr3_length: 17
v_call: TRBV28
clone_size: NA
d_call: TRBD1
j_call: TRBJ1-5
cdr3_aa: CASQGTGRQYSNQPQHF
cdr3_nt: TGTGCCAGTCAGGGGACAGGGAGGCAGTATAGCAATCAGCCCCAGCATTTT

cdr3_length: 15
v_call: TRBV9
clone_size: once
d_call: NA
j_call: TRBJ1-3
cdr3_aa: CASSRDSASGNTIYF
cdr3_nt: TGTGCCAGCAGCCGCGACAGCGCCTCTGGAAACACCATATATTTT

cdr3_length: 16
v_call: TRBV4-3
clone_size: NA
d_call: NA
j_call: TRBJ2-2
cdr3_aa: CASSHMRTANTGELFF
cdr3_nt: TGCGCCAGCAGCCATATGAGGACAGCGAACACCGGGGAGCTGTTTTTT

cdr3_length: 16
v_call: TRBV7-3
clone_size: once
d_call: NA
j_call: TRBJ2-2
cdr3_aa: CASNLKAASSPGELFF
cdr3_nt: TGTGCCAGCAACTTAAAGGCGGCTAGCAGTCCCGGGGAGCTGTTTTTT

cdr3_length: 15
v_call: TRBV29-1
clone_size: NA
d_call: NA
j_call: TRBJ1-6
cdr3_aa: CSVLQGSTNNSPLHF
cdr3_nt: TGCAGCGTTTTACAGGGTTCCACCAATAATTCACCCCTCCACTTT

cdr3_length: 16
v_call: TRBV7-2
clone_size: NA
d_call: NA
j_call: TRBJ1-3
cdr3_aa: CASSLAGAGAGNTIYF
cdr3_nt: TGTGCCAGCAGCTTAGCAGGGGCAGGGGCTGGAAACACCATATATTTT

cdr3_length: 16
v_call: TRBV28
clone_size: NA
d_call: TRBD1
j_call: TRBJ2-5
cdr3_aa: CASSSQGDRIQETQYF
cdr3_nt: TGTGCCAGCAGTTCGCAGGGGGACAGGATACAAGAGACCCAGTACTTC

cdr3_length: 14
v_call: TRBV9
clone_size: NA
d_call: NA
j_call: TRBJ2-1
cdr3_aa: CASSGAATYNEQFF
cdr3_nt: TGTGCCAGCAGCGGAGCGGCTACCTACAATGAGCAGTTCTTC

cdr3_length: 16
v_call: TRBV5-1
clone_size: NA
d_call: NA
j_call: TRBJ2-6
cdr3_aa: CASRPQAYSGANVLTF
cdr3_nt: TGCGCCAGCAGGCCCCAGGCCTACTCTGGGGCCAACGTCCTGACTTTC

cdr3_length: 17
v_call: TRBV5-1
clone_size: once
d_call: TRBD2
j_call: TRBJ2-1
cdr3_aa: CASSLAPTGTTNNEQFF
cdr3_nt: TGCGCCAGCAGCTTGGCCCCAACCGGGACTACTAACAATGAGCAGTTCTTC

cdr3_length: 15
v_call: TRBV18
clone_size: NA
d_call: NA
j_call: TRBJ1-1
cdr3_aa: CASSPPLQSYTEAFF
cdr3_nt: TGTGCCAGCTCACCACCGCTACAGAGCTACACTGAAGCTTTCTTT

cdr3_length: 16
v_call: TRBV7-2
clone_size: few
d_call: TRBD2
j_call: TRBJ2-4
cdr3_aa: CASSPPGGGAKNIQYF
cdr3_nt: TGTGCCAGCAGCCCTCCGGGCGGGGGAGCCAAAAACATTCAGTACTTC

cdr3_length: 15
v_call: TRBV28
clone_size: NA
d_call: NA
j_call: TRBJ1-2
cdr3_aa: CASKGSGVPNYGYTF
cdr3_nt: TGTGCCAGCAAGGGATCGGGAGTCCCTAACTATGGCTACACCTTC

cdr3_length: 12
v_call: TRBV10-3
clone_size: NA
d_call: NA
j_call: TRBJ2-3
cdr3_aa: CAISTSTDTQYF
cdr3_nt: TGTGCCATCAGCACTAGCACAGATACGCAGTATTTT

cdr3_length: 15
v_call: TRBV27
clone_size: NA
d_call: NA
j_call: TRBJ2-3
cdr3_aa: CASSFRDTLRNTQYF
cdr3_nt: TGTGCCAGCAGTTTCCGGGACACACTTAGAAATACGCAGTATTTT

cdr3_length: 16
v_call: TRBV6-1
clone_size: NA
d_call: NA
j_call: TRBJ1-1
cdr3_aa: CASSEGGTGRGTEAFF
cdr3_nt: TGTGCCAGCAGTGAAGGGGGTACGGGCCGGGGCACTGAAGCTTTCTTT